Sequencing of this T cell receptor beta chain was carried out in a study of T cells in women clearing cervical HPV infection. As for the study in general: Controls were women whose single incident HPV16 infection cleared within 12 months without precancer or cancer. With HLA typing for only a few women, HLA confounding remains possible. Broader study findings: Repertoire richness, not evenness, was significantly elevated in CIN3+ cases versus controls.

For this clone: The antigen is not known.

Genomic DNA, averaging roughly 1,200 ng per sample, yielded TCR beta CDR3 via immunoSEQ. The method was immunoSEQ multiplex PCR; TCRdb's version includes in-frame clones alone and lacks a portion of them. The sample totals roughly 48,000 clones; its top ten clones hold around 1.5%. Sequencing was performed on blood buffy coat. This receptor was taken from a woman between 18 and 69 years old with a cervical HPV16 infection that either progressed to CIN3+ or cleared (not recorded which).

CDR3 sequence: CSARDPTRFSAAYEQYF. The sequenced part of the CDR3 DNA is TGCAGTGCTAGAGATCCGACGAGATTTAGCGCAGCCTACGAG. J is TRBJ2-7 and V is TRBV20-1; D perhaps matches TRBD2 (5 bases). The read ends 3 residues shy of where the CDR3 ends; the end is completed using the germline J gene. The length of the CDR3 is 17 residues. CDR1 DFQATT and CDR2 SNEGSKA come from the germline V gene (reference sequence). V lost 0 bases and J lost 2, with 20 bases in between.